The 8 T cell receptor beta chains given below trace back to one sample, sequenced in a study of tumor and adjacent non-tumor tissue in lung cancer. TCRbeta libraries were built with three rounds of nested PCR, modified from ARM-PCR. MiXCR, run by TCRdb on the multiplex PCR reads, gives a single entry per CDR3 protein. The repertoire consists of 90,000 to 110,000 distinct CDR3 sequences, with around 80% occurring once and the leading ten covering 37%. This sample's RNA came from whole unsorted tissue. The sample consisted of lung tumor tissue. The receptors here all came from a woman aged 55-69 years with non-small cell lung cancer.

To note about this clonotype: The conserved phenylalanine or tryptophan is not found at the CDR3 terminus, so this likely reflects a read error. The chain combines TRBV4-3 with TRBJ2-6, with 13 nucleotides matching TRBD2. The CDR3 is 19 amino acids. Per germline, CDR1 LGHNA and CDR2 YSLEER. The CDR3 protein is CASIQAATSGRTGANVLTL. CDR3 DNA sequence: TGTGCCAGCATCCAAGCCGCGACTAGCGGGAGGACTGGGGCCAACGTCCTGACTCTC.

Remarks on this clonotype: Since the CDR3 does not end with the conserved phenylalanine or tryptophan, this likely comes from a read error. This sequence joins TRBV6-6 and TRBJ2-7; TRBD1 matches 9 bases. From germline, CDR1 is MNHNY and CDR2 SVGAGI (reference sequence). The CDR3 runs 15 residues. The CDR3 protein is CASGRQTGGNYKQYL. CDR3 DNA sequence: TGTGCCAGCGGTCGCCAGACAGGGGGAAACTACAAGCAGTACTTA.

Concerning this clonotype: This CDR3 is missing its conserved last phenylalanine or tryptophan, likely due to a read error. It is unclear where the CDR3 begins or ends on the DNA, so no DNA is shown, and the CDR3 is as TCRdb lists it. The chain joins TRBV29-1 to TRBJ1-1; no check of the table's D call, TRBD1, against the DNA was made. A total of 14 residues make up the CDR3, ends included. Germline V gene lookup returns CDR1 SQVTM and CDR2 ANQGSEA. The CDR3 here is CSVSPDGTGFEVFL.

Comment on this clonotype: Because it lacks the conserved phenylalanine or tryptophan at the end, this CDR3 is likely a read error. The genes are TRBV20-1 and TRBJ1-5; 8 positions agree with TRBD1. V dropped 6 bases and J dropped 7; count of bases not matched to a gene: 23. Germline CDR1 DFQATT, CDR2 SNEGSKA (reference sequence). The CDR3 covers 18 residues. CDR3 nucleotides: TGCAGTGCCCTGGTTGCGGACAGGGCTCTAACTCGAGACCAGCCCCAGCATTCT. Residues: CSALVADRALTRDQPQHS.

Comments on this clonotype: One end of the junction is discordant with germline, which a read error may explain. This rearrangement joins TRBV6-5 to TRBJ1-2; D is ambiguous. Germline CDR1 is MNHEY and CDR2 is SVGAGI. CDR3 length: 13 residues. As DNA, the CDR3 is TGTGCCAGCAGTTACGGCGCTGGGTATGACTACATCTTC. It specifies CASSYGAGYDYIF.

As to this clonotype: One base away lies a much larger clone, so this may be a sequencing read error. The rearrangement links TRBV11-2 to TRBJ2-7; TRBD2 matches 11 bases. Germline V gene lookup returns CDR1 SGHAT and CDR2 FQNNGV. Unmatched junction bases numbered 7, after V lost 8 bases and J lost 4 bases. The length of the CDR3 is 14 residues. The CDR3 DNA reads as TGTGCCAGCGGAGGAGGGACTAGCGGTTACGAGCAGTACTTC. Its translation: CASGGGTSGYEQYF.

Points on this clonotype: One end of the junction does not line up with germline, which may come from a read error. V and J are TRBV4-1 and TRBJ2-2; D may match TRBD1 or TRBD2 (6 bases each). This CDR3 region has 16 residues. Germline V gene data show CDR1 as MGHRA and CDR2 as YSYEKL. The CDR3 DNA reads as TGCGCCAGTAGCCAAAAACCGGGGGCCATCACCGGGGTGCTGTTTTTT. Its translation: CASSQKPGAITGVLFF.

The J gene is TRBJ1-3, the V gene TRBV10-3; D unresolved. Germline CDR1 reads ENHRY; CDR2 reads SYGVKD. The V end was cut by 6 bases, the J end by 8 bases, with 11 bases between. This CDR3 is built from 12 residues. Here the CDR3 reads CAISPGGDTIYF. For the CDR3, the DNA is TGTGCCATCAGCCCAGGCGGGGACACCATATATTTT.